This T cell receptor (beta chain) comes out of a study of STAT5B mutations in CD4+ large granular lymphocyte leukemia. Bead-separated CD4+, CD4+CD8+, CD57+ or CD56+ fractions, or PBMC, were used. The ends lost 5 bases at V and 4 bases at J; junction bases unmatched: 5. Germline CDR1 MNHEY, CDR2 SVGAGI. The CDR3 has 14 amino acids. As processed by the authors: Lowest detectable productive clonotype frequency was 2.59 x 10-5. Measured with immunoSEQ multiplex PCR; TCRdb has only the in-frame clones, and not every one. Clone size and V and J calls were adopted from that table, with D and trimming inferred from the DNA. The table shows about 6,300 clones, with just under 75% occurring only once.

Sequencing was performed on PBMCs. V gene TRBV6-5 combines with J gene TRBJ2-3; TRBD2 aligns across 8 bases. The sequence was obtained from a woman aged 70-85 years with CD4+ T-cell large granular lymphocyte leukemia. CDR3 nucleotide sequence: TGTGCCAGCAGTGCCCTGACTAGCGCAGATACGCAGTATTTT. Residues: CASSALTSADTQYF.